The clone carrying this T cell receptor (beta chain) was observed a single time. Its antigen remains unidentified. The data originate from a study of type 1 regulatory T cells. Study-wide background: This in vitro CD4 product, T-allo10, is enriched for Tr1 cells and alloantigen-specific.

The study's findings and limits: Type 1 regulatory T cells had a more restricted TCR repertoire than non-type 1 regulatory T cells.

The germline V gene has CDR1 LNHDA and CDR2 SQIVND (reference sequence). V was shortened by 8 bases and J by 4 bases, with 22 bases between the two germline ends. The CDR3 sequence is 16 residues long. TCRdb fed the reads into MiXCR, producing one record per CDR3 protein. The repertoire holds more than 50,000 distinct CDR3 sequences, approximately 67% seen once, with about 2% in the top ten. Material: cultured non-Tr1 T cells, either the whole culture or a sorted T cell fraction (not recorded which). The chain carries TRBV19 and TRBJ2-3; D may be TRBD2 (6 bases). The receptor was isolated from a human donor in good health. The CDR3 spells CASHDSGSGKPDTQYF. The DNA for the CDR3 is TGTGCCAGTCATGATTCGGGTAGCGGCAAACCAGATACGCAGTATTTT.